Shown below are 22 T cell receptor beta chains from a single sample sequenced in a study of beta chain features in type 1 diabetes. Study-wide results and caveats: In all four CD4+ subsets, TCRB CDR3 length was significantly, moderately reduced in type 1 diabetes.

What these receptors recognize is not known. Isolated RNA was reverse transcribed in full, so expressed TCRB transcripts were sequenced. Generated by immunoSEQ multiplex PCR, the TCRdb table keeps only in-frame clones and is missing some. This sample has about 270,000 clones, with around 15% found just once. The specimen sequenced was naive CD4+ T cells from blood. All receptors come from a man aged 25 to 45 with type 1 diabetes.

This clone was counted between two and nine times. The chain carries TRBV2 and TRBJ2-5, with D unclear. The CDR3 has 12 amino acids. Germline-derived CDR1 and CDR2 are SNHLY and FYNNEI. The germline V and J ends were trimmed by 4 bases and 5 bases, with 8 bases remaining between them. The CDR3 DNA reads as TGTGCCAGCAGTGTTATACGGGAGACCCAGTACTTC. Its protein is CASSVIRETQYF.

The CDR3 DNA is TGTGCCAGTCAAGGGACTCCCCTTGGTTACACTGAAGCTTTCTTT. It codes for CASQGTPLGYTEAFF. The chain has TRBV7-9 and TRBJ1-1; possible D gene TRBD1, 5 bases. The germline gives CDR1 SEHNR, CDR2 FQNEAQ (reference sequence). The CDR3 is made up of 15 amino acids. The ends were cut back, 9 bases at V and 3 bases at J, with 20 bases in the middle.

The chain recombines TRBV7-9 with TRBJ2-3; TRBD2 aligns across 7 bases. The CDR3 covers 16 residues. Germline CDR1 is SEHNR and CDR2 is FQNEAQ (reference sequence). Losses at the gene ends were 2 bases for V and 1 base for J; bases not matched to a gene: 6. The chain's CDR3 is CASSLIMGLRTDTQYF. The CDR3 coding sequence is TGTGCCAGCAGCTTAATCATGGGACTACGCACAGATACGCAGTATTTT. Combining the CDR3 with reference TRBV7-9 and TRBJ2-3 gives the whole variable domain DTGVSQNPRHKITKRGQNVTFRCDPISEHNRLYWYRQTLGQGPEFLTYFQNEAQLEKSRLLSDRFSAERPKGSFSTLEIQRTEQGDSAMYLCASSLIMGLRTDTQYFGPGTRLTVL.

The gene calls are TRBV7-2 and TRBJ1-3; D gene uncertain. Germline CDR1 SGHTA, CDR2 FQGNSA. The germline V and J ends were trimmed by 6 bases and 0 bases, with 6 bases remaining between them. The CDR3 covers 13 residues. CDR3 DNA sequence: TGTGCCAGCAGACTGAACTCTGGAAACACCATATATTTT. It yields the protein CASRLNSGNTIYF.

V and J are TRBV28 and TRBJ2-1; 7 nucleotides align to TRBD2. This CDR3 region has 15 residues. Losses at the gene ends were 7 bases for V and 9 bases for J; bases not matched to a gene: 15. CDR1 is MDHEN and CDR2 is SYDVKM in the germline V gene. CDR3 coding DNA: TGTGCCAGCACATCGGGCGGGAGAGTGGGAAGTGAGCAGTTCTTC. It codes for CASTSGGRVGSEQFF.

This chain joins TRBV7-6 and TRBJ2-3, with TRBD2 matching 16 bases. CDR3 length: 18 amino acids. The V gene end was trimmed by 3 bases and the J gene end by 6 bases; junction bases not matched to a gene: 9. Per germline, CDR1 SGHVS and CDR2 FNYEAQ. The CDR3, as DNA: TGTGCCAGCAGCTTTTCCCCGGGACTAGCGGGAGGGCAGGATACGCAGTATTTT. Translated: CASSFSPGLAGGQDTQYF.

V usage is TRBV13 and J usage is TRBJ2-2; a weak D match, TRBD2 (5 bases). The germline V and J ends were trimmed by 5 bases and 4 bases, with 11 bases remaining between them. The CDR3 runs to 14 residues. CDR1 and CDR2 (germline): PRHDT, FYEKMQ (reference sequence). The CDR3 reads CASSRSAGTGELFF. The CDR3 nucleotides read TGTGCCAGCAGCCGAAGCGCGGGCACCGGGGAGCTGTTTTTT. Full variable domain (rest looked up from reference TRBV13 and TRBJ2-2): AAGVIQSPRHLIKEKRETATLKCYPIPRHDTVYWYQQGPGQDPQFLISFYEKMQSDKGSIPDRFSAQQFSDYHSELNMSSLELGDSALYFCASSRSAGTGELFFGEGSRLTVL.

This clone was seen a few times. The CDR3 protein is CASRAEGEQYF. The CDR3 nucleotides are TGTGCCAGTAGGGCGGAGGGCGAGCAGTACTTC. This sequence joins TRBV19 and TRBJ2-7; tentatively, D is TRBD2 (6 bases). Germline loops: CDR1 LNHDA, CDR2 SQIVND (reference sequence). This CDR3 region has 11 residues. Trimming pared 6 bases from V and 6 bases from J, leaving 9 bases between.

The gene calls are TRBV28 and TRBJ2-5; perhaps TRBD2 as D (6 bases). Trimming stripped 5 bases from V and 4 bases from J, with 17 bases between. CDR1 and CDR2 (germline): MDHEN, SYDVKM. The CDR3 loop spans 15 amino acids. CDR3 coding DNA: TGTGCCAGCAGTCCCGGGGGTGGTGGGCGAGAGACCCAGTACTTC. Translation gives CASSPGGGGRETQYF.

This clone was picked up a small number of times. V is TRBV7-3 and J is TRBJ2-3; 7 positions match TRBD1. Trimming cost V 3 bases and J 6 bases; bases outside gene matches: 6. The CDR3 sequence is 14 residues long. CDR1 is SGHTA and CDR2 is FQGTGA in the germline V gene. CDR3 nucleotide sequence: TGTGCCAGCAGCTTGCTAGGACAGGCCGATACGCAGTATTTT. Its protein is CASSLLGQADTQYF. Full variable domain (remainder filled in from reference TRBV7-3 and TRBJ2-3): GAGVSQTPSNKVTEKGKYVELRCDPISGHTALYWYRQSLGQGPEFLIYFQGTGAADDSGLPNDRFFAVRPEGSVSTLKIQRTERGDSAVYLCASSLLGQADTQYFGPGTRLTVL.

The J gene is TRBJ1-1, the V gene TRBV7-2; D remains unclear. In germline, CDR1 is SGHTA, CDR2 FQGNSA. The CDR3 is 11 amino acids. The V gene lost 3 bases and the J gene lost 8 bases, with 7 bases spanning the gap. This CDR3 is CASSFYKEAFF. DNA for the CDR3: TGTGCCAGCAGCTTTTACAAGGAAGCTTTCTTT.

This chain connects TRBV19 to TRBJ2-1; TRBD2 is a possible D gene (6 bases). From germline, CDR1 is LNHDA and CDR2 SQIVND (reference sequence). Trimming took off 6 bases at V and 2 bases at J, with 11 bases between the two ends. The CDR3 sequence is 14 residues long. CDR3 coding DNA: TGTGCCAGTAGCGGAGGGCGGACCTACAATGAGCAGTTCTTC. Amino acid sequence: CASSGGRTYNEQFF.

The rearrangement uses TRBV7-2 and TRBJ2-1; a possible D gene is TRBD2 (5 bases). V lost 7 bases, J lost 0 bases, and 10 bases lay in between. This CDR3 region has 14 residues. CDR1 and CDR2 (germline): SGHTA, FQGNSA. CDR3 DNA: TGTGCCAGCACACCAACTAGCTCCTACAATGAGCAGTTCTTC. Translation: CASTPTSSYNEQFF.

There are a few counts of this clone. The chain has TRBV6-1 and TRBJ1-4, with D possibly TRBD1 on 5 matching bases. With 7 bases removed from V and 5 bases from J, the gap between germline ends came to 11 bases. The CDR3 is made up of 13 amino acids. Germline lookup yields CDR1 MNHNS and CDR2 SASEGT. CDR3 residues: CASTRQMNEKLFF. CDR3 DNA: TGTGCCAGCACCCGACAGATGAATGAAAAACTGTTTTTT.

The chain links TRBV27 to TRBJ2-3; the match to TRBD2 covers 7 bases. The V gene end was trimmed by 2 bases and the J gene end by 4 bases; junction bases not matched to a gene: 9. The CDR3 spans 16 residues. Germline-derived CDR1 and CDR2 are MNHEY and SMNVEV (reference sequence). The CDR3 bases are TGTGCCAGCAGTTTAGGGTTTGGCGGGAGACCAGATACGCAGTATTTT. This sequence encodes CASSLGFGGRPDTQYF.

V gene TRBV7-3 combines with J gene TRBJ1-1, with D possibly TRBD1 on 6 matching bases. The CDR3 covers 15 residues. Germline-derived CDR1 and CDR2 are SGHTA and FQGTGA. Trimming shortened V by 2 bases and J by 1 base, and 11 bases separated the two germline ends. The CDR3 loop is CASSLFRGGNTEAFF. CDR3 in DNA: TGTGCCAGCAGCTTATTTCGAGGGGGGAACACTGAAGCTTTCTTT.

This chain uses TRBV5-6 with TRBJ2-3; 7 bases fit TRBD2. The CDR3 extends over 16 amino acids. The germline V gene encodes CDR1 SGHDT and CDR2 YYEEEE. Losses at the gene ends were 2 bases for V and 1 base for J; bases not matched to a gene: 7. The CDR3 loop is CASSFSTSARTDTQYF. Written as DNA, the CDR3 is TGTGCCAGCAGCTTTTCTACTAGCGCTCGCACAGATACGCAGTATTTT.

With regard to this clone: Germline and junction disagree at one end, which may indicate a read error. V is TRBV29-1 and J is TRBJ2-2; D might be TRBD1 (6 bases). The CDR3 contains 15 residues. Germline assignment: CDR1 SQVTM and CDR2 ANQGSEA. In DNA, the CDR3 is TGCAGCGTCGAAGAATGGGGTCAGGGGCCCGGGGAGCTGTTTTTT. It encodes CSVEEWGQGPGELFF.

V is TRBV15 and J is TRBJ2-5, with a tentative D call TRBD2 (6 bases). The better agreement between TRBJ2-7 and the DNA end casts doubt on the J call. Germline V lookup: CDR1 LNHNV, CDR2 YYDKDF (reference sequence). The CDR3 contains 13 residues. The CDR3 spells CATSISGGDEQYF. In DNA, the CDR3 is TGTGCCACCAGCATTAGCGGAGGCGACGAGCAGTACTTC.

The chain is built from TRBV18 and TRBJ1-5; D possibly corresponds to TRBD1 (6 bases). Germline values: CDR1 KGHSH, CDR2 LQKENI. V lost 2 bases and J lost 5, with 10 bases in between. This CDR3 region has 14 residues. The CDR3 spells CASSPGPGDQPQHF. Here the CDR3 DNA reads TGTGCCAGCTCACCAGGGCCAGGGGATCAGCCCCAGCATTTT.

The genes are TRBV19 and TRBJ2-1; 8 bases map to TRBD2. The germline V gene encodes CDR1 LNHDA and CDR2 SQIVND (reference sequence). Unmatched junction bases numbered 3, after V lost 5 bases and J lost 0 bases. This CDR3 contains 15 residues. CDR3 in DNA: TGTGCCAGTAGTCCTACTAGCGGCTCCTACAATGAGCAGTTCTTC. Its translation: CASSPTSGSYNEQFF.

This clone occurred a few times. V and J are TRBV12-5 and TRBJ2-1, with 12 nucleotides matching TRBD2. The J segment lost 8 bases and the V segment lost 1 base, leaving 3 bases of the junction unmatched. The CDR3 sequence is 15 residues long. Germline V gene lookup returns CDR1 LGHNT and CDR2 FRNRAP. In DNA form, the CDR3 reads TGTGCTAGTGGTTTGGGACTAGCGGGAGCATATGAGCAGTTCTTC. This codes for CASGLGLAGAYEQFF.